This T cell receptor beta chain comes out of a study of blood T cell repertoires in COVID-19. The wider study: The origin of the acute and convalescent COVID-19 samples was the United States, Italy and Spain. T cells, B-cell-depleted T cells, or PBMCs supplied cDNA or gDNA.

Original handling: Cell counts per sample came from amplifying reference gene primers. Only in-frame clones appear in the TCRdb table, and some are missing; sequencing was by immunoSEQ multiplex PCR. V and J calls and clone size are copied from that table; D and trimming were computed from the DNA. The profile covers 310,000 or so clones, with around 90% appearing a single time and around 2.2% taken by the ten largest. The CDR3 is 13 residues long. V was pared by 2 bases and J by 6 bases, with 10 bases between. In germline, CDR1 is MNHEY, CDR2 SMNVEV (reference sequence). What was sequenced was peripheral blood. The sequence was obtained from a woman in her forties or fifties who had recovered from COVID-19. V and J are TRBV27 and TRBJ1-2; the D gene is possibly TRBD1 (5 bases). The CDR3 DNA reads as TGTGCCAGCAGTTTAGGCAGGGATCATGGCTACACCTTC. Its protein product is CASSLGRDHGYTF.